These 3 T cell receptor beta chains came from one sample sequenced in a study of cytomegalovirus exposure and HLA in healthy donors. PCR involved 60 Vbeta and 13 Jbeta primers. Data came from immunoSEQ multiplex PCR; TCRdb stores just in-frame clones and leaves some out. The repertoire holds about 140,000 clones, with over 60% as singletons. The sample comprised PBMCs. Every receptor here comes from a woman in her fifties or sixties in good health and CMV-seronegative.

The CDR3 is CASSLFGIEEFF. CDR3 DNA sequence: TGTGCCAGCAGTTTATTTGGCATCGAGGAGTTCTTC. The rearrangement uses TRBV27 and TRBJ2-1; D unresolved. The CDR3 spans 12 residues. V was shortened by 1 base and J by 14 bases, with 12 bases between the two germline ends. Germline V gene data show CDR1 as MNHEY and CDR2 as SMNVEV (reference sequence).

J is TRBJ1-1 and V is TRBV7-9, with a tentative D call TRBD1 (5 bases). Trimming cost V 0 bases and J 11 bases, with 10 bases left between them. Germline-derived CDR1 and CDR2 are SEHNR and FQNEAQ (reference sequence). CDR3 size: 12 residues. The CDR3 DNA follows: TGTGCCAGCAGCTTAGCCGGGGGAGCTGCTTTCTTT. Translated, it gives CASSLAGGAAFF.

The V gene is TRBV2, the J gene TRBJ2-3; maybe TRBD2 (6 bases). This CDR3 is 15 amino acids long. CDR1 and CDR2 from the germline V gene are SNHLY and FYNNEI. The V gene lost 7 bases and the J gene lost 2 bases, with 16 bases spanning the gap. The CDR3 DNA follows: TGTGCCAGCACCCCGAGGACTACCAACACAGATACGCAGTATTTT. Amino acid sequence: CASTPRTTNTDTQYF.